The 11 T cell receptor beta chains below all came from one sample that was sequenced in a study of identical twins (dated by TCRdb to 2016 to 2018). Library creation used 5' RACE. Data came from an Illumina HiSeq 2000. TCRdb cleaned the public reads at Q25 with fastp, built clones with MiXCR and kept in-frame beta chains. Each record represents a unique CDR3 protein, reported with the most common genes and DNA among its rows. The table for this sample lists 570,000 or so distinct CDR3 sequences; more than 9% of them were counted only once. Approximately 3.2% of the sample goes to the ten largest clones. A further study also used this sample, focusing on yellow fever vaccine responses in identical twins.

The sequenced material came from PBMCs. Source of these receptors: a woman aged 18-35 years in good health.

V usage is TRBV14 and J usage is TRBJ2-3; D remains unclear. Germline V CDR1 and CDR2: SGHDN, FVKESK. V was clipped by 4 bases and J by 4 bases, with 12 bases between them. CDR3 length: 14 amino acids. CDR3 loop: CASSPPGYSDTQYF. CDR3 nucleotide sequence: TGTGCCAGCAGCCCCCCGGGTTATTCAGATACGCAGTATTTT. The full variable domain, its missing parts supplied by reference TRBV14 and TRBJ2-3, is EAGVTQFPSHSVIEKGQTVTLRCDPISGHDNLYWYRRVMGKEIKFLLHFVKESKQDESGMPNNRFLAERTGGTYSTLKVQPAELEDSGVYFCASSPPGYSDTQYFGPGTRLTVL.

This clonotype was observed many times. The chain couples TRBV7-8 to TRBJ2-4, with D tentatively TRBD1 (6 bases). Per germline, CDR1 SGHVS and CDR2 FQNEAQ. V was shortened by 1 base and J by 3 bases, with 7 bases between the two germline ends. The length of the CDR3 is 14 residues. The CDR3 DNA reads as TGTGCCAGCAGCTTAGAAGGGGGCAAAAACATTCAGTACTTC. Its protein product is CASSLEGGKNIQYF.

Ten or more counts support this clonotype. The chain is built from TRBV2 and TRBJ2-1; the match to TRBD1 covers 7 bases. Trimming took 4 bases from V and 9 from J; bases not matched to a gene: 6. The CDR3 contains 13 residues. Germline V gives CDR1 SNHLY, CDR2 FYNNEI. The CDR3 reads CASSGTGLGEQFF. DNA of the CDR3: TGTGCCAGCAGTGGGACAGGCCTTGGTGAGCAGTTCTTC.

The sample holds many counts of this clonotype. The genes are TRBV20-1 and TRBJ2-4; a weak D match, TRBD2 (5 bases). The CDR3 covers 14 residues. Trimming pared 3 bases from V and 4 bases from J, leaving 13 bases between. CDR1 is DFQATT, CDR2 SNEGSKA, per germline (reference sequence). This chain's CDR3 is CSARSRDPKNIQYF. Here the CDR3 DNA reads TGCAGTGCTAGGAGCCGGGATCCGAAAAACATTCAGTACTTC.

This clonotype was found many times. The chain joins TRBV10-3 to TRBJ2-3; perhaps D is TRBD1 or TRBD2 (7 bases each). CDR1 and CDR2 from the germline V gene are ENHRY and SYGVKD. Trimming took off 0 bases at V and 1 base at J, with 14 bases between the two ends. The CDR3 runs to 17 residues. The CDR3 reads CAISESGGGTGTDTQYF. The DNA for the CDR3 is TGTGCCATCAGTGAGTCGGGAGGGGGCACTGGCACAGATACGCAGTATTTT.

Of note for this clonotype: Because the CDR3 is missing its conserved closing phenylalanine or tryptophan, this is likely a read error. V gene TRBV5-1 combines with J gene TRBJ2-3, with TRBD1 as a possible D gene (6 bases). The CDR3 runs 16 residues. From germline, CDR1 is SGHRS and CDR2 YFSETQ. V was shortened by 3 bases and J by 8 bases, with 22 bases between the two germline ends. DNA of the CDR3: TGCGCCAGCAGCTCAGGACAGAACCGAGGATCCAGTACGCAGTATTCT. This gives the protein CASSSGQNRGSSTQYS.

This chain uses TRBV5-5 with TRBJ2-7, with D unresolved. The CDR3 consists of 14 residues. V gave up 4 bases and J gave up 1 base, with 12 bases separating them. CDR1 is SGHKS and CDR2 is YYEKEE in the germline V gene (reference sequence). CDR3 amino acids: CASSPWFGSYEQYF. The CDR3 DNA reads TGTGCCAGCAGCCCATGGTTCGGGTCCTACGAGCAGTACTTC. The full variable domain, rest sourced from reference TRBV5-5 and TRBJ2-7, is DAGVTQSPTHLIKTRGQQVTLRCSPISGHKSVSWYQQVLGQGPQFIFQYYEKEERGRGNFPDRFSARQFPNYSSELNVNALLLGDSALYLCASSPWFGSYEQYFGPGTRLTVT.

This chain joins TRBV7-9 and TRBJ2-7; possibly TRBD2 for D (6 bases). The CDR3 is 15 amino acids. V shed 5 bases and J shed 2 bases, with 16 bases lying between them. Germline V gives CDR1 SEHNR, CDR2 FQNEAQ (reference sequence). The CDR3 region has the DNA TGTGCCAGCAGCCCGGGGGTGGGGTCACCCTACGAGCAGTACTTC. Encoded protein: CASSPGVGSPYEQYF.

CDR3 bases: TGTGCCAGCAGTGAAGCGGGAGGTACGCAGTATTTT. Protein product: CASSEAGGTQYF. This chain uses TRBV6-1 with TRBJ2-3; tentative D call: TRBD2 (6 bases). Trimming cost V 0 bases and J 8 bases, with 6 bases left between them. The CDR3 sequence is 12 residues long. Germline CDR1 and CDR2: MNHNS and SASEGT.

Concerning this clonotype: Since a much larger clone is just one base distant, this may be a read error. The chain joins TRBV6-5 to TRBJ2-1; D is possibly TRBD1 (5 bases). The CDR3 length is 18 residues. Looked up from germline, CDR1 is MNHEY and CDR2 is SVGAGI. V was trimmed by 3 bases and J by 6 bases, leaving 24 bases between them. CDR3 residues: CASSYPTKQGLIPNEQFF. The CDR3 DNA follows: TGTGCCAGCAGTTATCCCACCAAGCAGGGTTTAATCCCCAATGAGCAGTTCTTC.

The sample holds many counts of this clonotype. This chain joins TRBV12-3 or TRBV12-4 and TRBJ1-4; a possible D gene is TRBD1 (5 bases). Trimming shortened V by 7 bases and J by 7 bases, and 10 bases separated the two germline ends. The CDR3 totals 12 residues. The CDR3 DNA is TGTGCCAGCAAATGGGGGGGTGAAAAACTGTTTTTT. Translated: CASKWGGEKLFF.